The sequence of this T cell receptor (beta chain) was determined in a study of regulatory T cells in long-lasting Graves disease (dated by TCRdb to about 2021). Broadly, across the study: Antithyroid drugs had been taken for less than 3 months by newly diagnosed Graves' disease patients. Peripheral blood TCR sequencing and RNA sequencing compared persistent Graves' disease patients with newly diagnosed Graves' disease patients. The study was registered as a clinical trial and conducted in China. A total of 33 samples were covered by TCR sequencing, comprising around 13 persistent and approximately 20 newly diagnosed Graves' disease patients.

This clonotype has ten or more counts. Which antigen it targets is not known. Base qualities are not provided; no much larger clone lies one nucleotide away. The sample's time point, from its label and the paper: newly diagnosed GD, antithyroid drugs for less than 3 months. For both TCR sequencing and RNA sequencing, RNA was extracted from PBMCs in TRIzol. The diagnosis of Graves' disease was made according to American Thyroid Association guidelines. Patients were recruited from an endocrinology department in Xi'an, China. Each patient gave approximately 10 milliliters of peripheral blood, collected in an EDTA anticoagulant tube. PBMCs were isolated by Ficoll Paque Plus density gradient separation without further T cell sorting. RNA quality was checked with an Agilent 2100 Bioanalyzer and agarose gel, and concentration with a NanoDrop 2000. Study-wide conclusions, independent of this receptor: Peripheral blood alone was examined, since thyroid tissue, which constituted the primary lesion, could not be accessed. Sequencing and analysis were limited to the TCR beta chain. Persistent patients shared more public clonotypes among themselves (2,741) than newly diagnosed patients did (about 900). Preferential use of TRBV28, TRBJ1-2 and TRBJ2-5 was observed in persistent disease, whereas TRBV20-1 and TRBJ2-1 were favored in newly diagnosed disease. Persistent Graves' disease patients showed lower TCR Shannon entropy and fewer highly expanded clones than newly diagnosed patients, suggesting clonal expansion. The authors noted that the small sample size was a limitation that may lower accuracy.

Spanning cysteine to phenylalanine, the CDR3 consists of 12 amino acids. The sequence is cut down to CDR3 DNA, 36 bases in frame from base 1. For CDR1 and CDR2, the germline V gene (reference sequence) lists DFQATT and SNEGSKA. V and J are truncated by 5 bases and 6 bases respectively, leaving an intervening sequence of 11 bases. The receptor library was made with multiplex PCR. The data were produced on an Illumina HiSeq 4000. To build TCR beta libraries, CDR3 regions were amplified by Arm-PCR using iRepertoire HTBI primers. Before sequencing, the PCR products went through gel purification. In the original analysis: Across samples, around 62 TRBV and 15 or so TRBJ segments were identified and used for gene usage analysis of CDR3 amino acid clonotypes. COPE and FqMerger were used to merge the filtered high-quality paired reads into contigs. Contigs were aligned with BLAST to IMGT TRBV, TRBD and TRBJ reference genes, and CDR3 was defined per IMGT. Any clonotype with a frequency above 0.1% was classified as a highly expanded clone. Shannon entropy was used to measure repertoire diversity, and the Gini coefficient was used to measure V-J evenness. Clonotypes shared by more than one individual were considered public. TCRdb redid the processing of the public reads, applying fastp at Q25 and MiXCR, and retained in-frame beta chains. Here each entry gathers all rows of one CDR3 protein and keeps the most common genes and DNA. Here the V and J calls rest on TCRdb's processing, not on the authors' analysis. This sample is represented by approximately 400,000 distinct CDR3 sequences; about 15% of them were singletons. Of the sample, approximately 15% falls within the top ten clones.

The data were also submitted as part of a second study, on T cells in Graves' hyperthyroidism and ophthalmopathy. As that second study puts it: Stable Graves' hyperthyroidism was defined as no progression to ophthalmopathy during 18 months of follow-up. Hyperthyroidism patients were aged 18 to 65 years and newly diagnosed, with disease duration of less than 2 months. Any patient with an uncontrolled infection, another autoimmune disease, pregnancy or lactation was excluded. Clinical symptoms, serum thyroxine and TRAb, thyroid ultrasound, and orbital computed tomography formed the basis for the diagnoses. A first-round RT-PCR of the TCR CDR3 used the HTBI primer set with the Qiagen OneStep RT-PCR kit. Most expanded thyroid clonotypes (frequency above 0.001) were also found in blood, which suggests that blood repertoires may mirror thyroid immune responses. Ophthalmopathy was separated from stable hyperthyroidism by a 13 V-J signature model, with about 88% sensitivity and around 81% specificity obtained in cross-validation and 80%/75% obtained in testing. In validation, progression to ophthalmopathy was predicted by the model with around 70% sensitivity and nearly 75% specificity, a median of about 6.8 months before onset. A discovery cohort of about a hundred patients, 43 with Graves' ophthalmopathy and over 55 with stable Graves' hyperthyroidism, was used to find distinguishing TCR V-J signatures. Prospective prediction of ophthalmopathy was tested in an independent validation cohort consisting of some 18 hyperthyroidism patients and approximately 16 patients who later progressed to ophthalmopathy. The 100 discovery patients were randomly split 7:3 into training and test sets. Thyroid tissue and blood T-cell repertoires from more than five Graves' hyperthyroidism patients were also compared in the study. After blood sampling, hyperthyroidism patients were treated with methimazole at a starting dose of 30 mg daily, and ophthalmopathy patients were treated with high-dose intravenous methylprednisolone. Libraries were constructed in a second round of multiplex PCR, after which size selection and purification were performed. Paired-end sequencing of the libraries was performed with 100 bp reads on an Illumina HiSeq2000. SOAPnuke was used to process the raw data, throwing out any read that contained adapters or uncalled bases, had a mean Phred below 15, or lacked an exact constant-primer or identifier match. High-quality paired reads were merged with COPE v1.2.5, and unique nucleotide sequences were defined as clonotypes. MiTCR v1.1 was used to align clonotypes to the IMGT TRBV, TRBD and TRBJ reference segments. Only V-J combinations with frequency above 0.0001, covering about 99% of repertoires, were analysed. A TCS score was defined as the ratio between F50 (clonal expansion) and ExV (chaos), using BLOSUM62-based TCRdist between CDR3 peptides within each V-J. Welch's t-statistics and random forest reduced around 520 V-J features to some 14, which were used in a naive Bayes classifier (R e1071). No statistical method was used to fix the sample size in advance, and group allocation was not hidden from the investigators. The paper reports TCR Vbeta CDR3 sequencing of about 140 peripheral blood samples: around 45 ophthalmopathy, fewer than 80 hyperthyroidism and 17 progressor patients.

Sequences were derived from peripheral blood mononuclear cells (PBMCs), sampled at new diagnosis, from a patient treated with antithyroid drugs. The receptor comes from a woman in her twenties or thirties with Graves disease. Donor details come from another sample of the same person, matched by shared clones. The V and J genes are TRBV20-1 and TRBJ2-1, with the D gene not confidently named. The CDR3 has the sequence CSAYPQSNEQFF. The DNA reads TGCAGTGCTTACCCTCAGAGCAATGAGCAGTTCTTC.